Here is one T cell receptor (beta chain) with its context. RNA transcripts provided the template for amplifying TCR beta CDR3 regions. HTBI primers served in a first-round RT-PCR, which a second-round multiplex PCR followed. One entry per CDR3 protein results from TCRdb running MiXCR on the multiplex PCR reads. In the table there are about 620,000 distinct CDR3 sequences, 22% of which are singletons. This sample stems from a study of Graves' ophthalmopathy and Graves' hyperthyroidism. Study-wide context: Researchers obtained peripheral blood at initial diagnosis, before any treatment had begun.

This TCR was recovered from a woman under 30 with stable Graves' hyperthyroidism. Some clones in this sample may be carry-over from other donors' samples. The specimen was peripheral blood.

The CDR3, as DNA: TGTGCCAGCAGTTCCCCCGACAGGGGCGCCCATGGCTACACCTTC. Translating gives CASSSPDRGAHGYTF. This chain connects TRBV6-5 to TRBJ1-2; TRBD1 matches 8 bases. The CDR3 sequence is 15 residues long. Trimming removed 4 bases from V and 6 bases from J; junction bases left unmatched: 10. Germline values: CDR1 MNHEY, CDR2 SVGAGI.